This T cell receptor (beta chain) was obtained from a study of blood T cell repertoires in COVID-19. Study summary: The United States, Italy and Spain provided the acute and convalescent COVID-19 samples. T cells, B-cell-depleted T cells, or PBMCs provided the cDNA or gDNA that served as material.

Authors' processing steps: It was from reference gene primer amplification that nucleated cell counts were estimated. Assay used: immunoSEQ multiplex PCR; TCRdb lists only in-frame clones, some missing. V and J calls and clone size are copied from that table; D and trimming were computed from the DNA. The sample has approximately 210,000 clones, roughly nine tenths seen once. Looked up from germline, CDR1 is SNHLY and CDR2 is FYNNEI. V lost 4 bases, J lost 7 bases, and 7 bases stayed unmatched. CDR3 length: 14 amino acids. Material for sequencing was peripheral blood. This clonotype originated in a man under 40 with acute or convalescent COVID-19. The rearrangement links TRBV2 to TRBJ2-3, with 8 bases that match TRBD2. CDR3 DNA: TGTGCCAGCAGTGCGGCGGGGGGTTCGAATACGCAGTATTTT. Its translation is CASSAAGGSNTQYF.